The rows below give T cell receptor beta chains drawn from one sample of a study of T-cell memory formation after mild COVID-19. From the 5' RACE reads, TCRdb called clonotypes with MiXCR, one entry per CDR3 protein. The sample consists of 350,000 to 400,000 distinct CDR3 sequences, roughly 14% of them appearing once. Specimen: PBMCs or a T cell subset sorted from them (not recorded which). The receptors were sampled from a man aged 18 to 29 who had mild COVID-19 (a few samples of this study predate the infection). Cell type and time point are not known. The CDR3 runs from the conserved cysteine through the conserved F or W. Each record gives: J gene, clone size, D gene, V gene, CDR3 DNA, CDR3 protein. A D gene is named only where the DNA matches it firmly. Size values are once, few and many counts, or a class for expanded clones, and some rows have none.

TRBJ1-1 few . TRBV20-1 TGCAGTGCTAGTACGGCAGCCTCCGGGACTGAAGCTTTCTTT CSASTAASGTEAFF
TRBJ2-3 . . TRBV5-1 TGCGCCAGCAGCTTGGAGGCAGTAGCAGATACGCAGTATTTT CASSLEAVADTQYF
TRBJ2-2 few . TRBV20-1 TGCAGTGCTAGATTGGGAGGGGGCCTTCACGGGGAGCTGTTTTTT CSARLGGGLHGELFF
TRBJ1-2 . . TRBV10-3 TGTGCCTCATGGTTCATAGGGGGCTACACCTTC CASWFIGGYTF
TRBJ2-1 . . TRBV7-6 TGTGCCAGCAGTCACCAGGAGAGCTCCTACAATGAGCAGTTCTTC CASSHQESSYNEQFF
TRBJ1-4 few . TRBV20-1 TGCAGTGCTAGCCGGGACACTAATGAAAAACTGTTTTTT CSASRDTNEKLFF
TRBJ2-7 . . TRBV5-1 TGCGCCAGCCAGACCCGGACGGGGTCCTACGAGCAGTACTTC CASQTRTGSYEQYF
TRBJ1-2 . . TRBV7-6 TGTGCCAGCAGCTTAGGACAGCACTATGGCTACACCTTC CASSLGQHYGYTF
TRBJ2-1 few TRBD2 TRBV6-2/TRBV6-3 TGTGCCAGCAGCCTGGGACTAGCGGGGACCACTCGTGATGAGCAGTTCTTC CASSLGLAGTTRDEQFF
TRBJ1-2 . . TRBV28 TGTGCCAGCAGTCTTACCAATAACTATGGCTACACCTTC CASSLTNNYGYTF
TRBJ1-5 few . TRBV19 TGTGCCAGTAGTATTACGGGAGGGAGCAATCAGCCCCAGCATTTT CASSITGGSNQPQHF
TRBJ2-7 . TRBD1 TRBV9 TGTGCCAGCATCCAGACAGGGAAGTCGTTGTGCCACGAGCAGTACTTC CASIQTGKSLCHEQYF
TRBJ2-7 . TRBD2 TRBV5-1 TGCGCCAGCAGCCCGGGGGGGGCCCTCGACTACGAGCAGTACTTC CASSPGGALDYEQYF
TRBJ2-3 many TRBD2 TRBV7-2 TGTGCCAGCAGTCGTCGGACTAGCGGGGGGGATACGCAGTATTTT CASSRRTSGGDTQYF
TRBJ1-1 . TRBD1 TRBV9 TGTGCCAGCAGCTGGACAGGGCGTAGTGAAGCTTTCTTT CASSWTGRSEAFF
TRBJ2-7 . . TRBV5-1 TGCGCCAGCAGCTGGGCAGCTACCGGAACCTACGAGCAGTACTTC CASSWAATGTYEQYF
TRBJ2-7 . . TRBV5-1 TGCGCCAGCAGCTTGAGTAGGGAAACCTACGAGCAGTACTTC CASSLSRETYEQYF
TRBJ2-3 many . TRBV5-5 TGTGCCAGCAGCTTGCCCCGAAAAATAGATACGCAGTATTTT CASSLPRKIDTQYF
TRBJ2-5 . TRBD2 TRBV6-5 TGTGCCAGCAGTTACGGGTTGATAGCGGGAGGGGAGACCCAGTACTTC CASSYGLIAGGETQYF
TRBJ1-1 . . TRBV2 TGTGCCAGCAGTGTGGGGCGGGGAGATGAAGCTTTCTTT CASSVGRGDEAFF
TRBJ1-2 many . TRBV4-1 TGCGCCAGCAGCCAAGTACCCACCGAGTTTAACTATGGCTACACCTTC CASSQVPTEFNYGYTF
TRBJ2-4 many . TRBV20-1 TGCAGTGCTCTCCCAGGGGGGACAGCCAAAAACATTCAGTACTTC CSALPGGTAKNIQYF
TRBJ1-1 few . TRBV28 TGTGCCATCAGGGGCCGTTGGGGAGCTTTCTTT CAIRGRWGAFF
TRBJ1-1 few . TRBV5-1 TGCGCCAGCAGCGCTATGACAGACTCCATGAACACTGAAGCTTTCTTT CASSAMTDSMNTEAFF
TRBJ2-2 many TRBD1 TRBV18 TGTGCCAGCTCACCGCAGGGGGCGAACACCGGGGAGCTGTTTTTT CASSPQGANTGELFF
TRBJ2-2 . . TRBV4-3 TGCGCCAGCAGCCAAGATGGGCAGGCGCTCGGGGAGCTGTTTTTT CASSQDGQALGELFF
TRBJ1-5 . . TRBV6-2/TRBV6-3 TGTGCCAGCAGTTACTCGCATCAGCCCCAGCATTTT CASSYSHQPQHF
TRBJ2-1 many . TRBV12-3/TRBV12-4 TGTGCCAGCAGTTTGGACAGTAGGGAGCAGTTCTTC CASSLDSREQFF
TRBJ2-3 few TRBD1 TRBV3-1 TGTGCCAGCAGCCGCCCACAGGGGATCGGTACTAGCACAGATACGCAGTATTTT CASSRPQGIGTSTDTQYF
TRBJ2-5 few TRBD1 TRBV19 TGTGCCAGTAGTACTCGGACAGGGGATGAGACCCAGTACTTC CASSTRTGDETQYF
TRBJ1-2 many . TRBV6-6 TGTGCCAGCAGTTACTCGACTGGCACCTTGGGCGGCTACACCTTC CASSYSTGTLGGYTF
TRBJ2-2 few . TRBV6-5 TGTGCCAGCAGTTACTCGGGCACGAACACCGGGGAGCTGTTTTTT CASSYSGTNTGELFF
TRBJ2-3 few TRBD1 TRBV2 TGTGCCAGCAAGCGGGGGACAGGGGGTGCAGATACGCAGTATTTT CASKRGTGGADTQYF
TRBJ2-1 . TRBD2 TRBV20-1 TGCAGTGCTGCCGCCTTCGGGGGGGGCTCCTACAATGAGCAGTTCTTC CSAAAFGGGSYNEQFF
TRBJ1-1 once . TRBV28 TGTGCCAGCAGTCTTGGACAGAAAGCTTTCTTT CASSLGQKAFF
TRBJ1-1 . . TRBV4-1 TGCGCCAGCAGCCAAGTCCCGGGGGGGTTATCCATGAACACTGAAGCTTTCTTT CASSQVPGGLSMNTEAFF
TRBJ1-1 . . TRBV12-3/TRBV12-4 TGTGCCAGCAGGGAACGCGGACACCTGAACACTGAAGCTTTCTTT CASRERGHLNTEAFF
TRBJ2-7 . . TRBV6-5 TGTGCCAGCAGTTACCGGACAGCTACTGGGGAGCAGTACTTC CASSYRTATGEQYF
TRBJ1-3 few . TRBV6-5 TGTGCCAGCAGTTACCTCGGGCGCTCTGGAAACACCATATATTTT CASSYLGRSGNTIYF
TRBJ2-2 . TRBD1 TRBV12-3/TRBV12-4 TGTGCCAGCAAATACGCGACAGGGGGAGGTTCGGACACCGGGGAGCTGTTTTTT CASKYATGGGSDTGELFF
TRBJ1-2 once . TRBV14 TGTGCCAGCAGCAAAGGCCCTGGGAACCCACGGGATGGCTACACCTTC CASSKGPGNPRDGYTF
TRBJ1-5 few . TRBV12-3/TRBV12-4 TGTGCCAGCTCACCCCGGGGCAGGGCTCAGCCCCAGCATTTT CASSPRGRAQPQHF
TRBJ1-1 few . TRBV6-4 TGTGCCAGCAGTGCCACGGGGAGAAACGAAGAAGCTTTCTTT CASSATGRNEEAFF
TRBJ2-3 few . TRBV29-1 TGCAGCGCTTCTTCGGATCGGCCGGGTTCCGATACGCAGTATTTT CSASSDRPGSDTQYF
TRBJ2-5 few . TRBV28 TGTGCCAGCAGTCCCAGGCAAGAGACCCAGTACTTC CASSPRQETQYF
TRBJ1-2 . TRBD1 TRBV6-6 TGTGCCAGCAGTTACCCCGGGACAGGGGAGGGCTACACCTTC CASSYPGTGEGYTF
TRBJ1-4 . . TRBV20-1 TGCAGTGCTAGAGGAGGAGGGAGGGCCTACTCTTTTAATGAAAAACTGTTTTTT CSARGGGRAYSFNEKLFF
TRBJ2-7 few TRBD1 TRBV5-1 TGCGCCAGCAGCCTAGGGACAGTTGACTCCTACGAGCAGTACTTC CASSLGTVDSYEQYF
TRBJ1-2 once . TRBV30 TGTGCCTGGAGTACGGGAGGATTTAACTATGGCTACACCTTC CAWSTGGFNYGYTF
TRBJ1-4 . TRBD1 TRBV25-1 TGTGCCAGCAGTGATCCCGGGACAGGGAATGAAAAACTGTTTTTT CASSDPGTGNEKLFF
TRBJ2-4 few . TRBV6-5 TGTGCCAGCAGTGATCGTTGGCTTAAGGGGGCCAAAAACATTCAGTACTTC CASSDRWLKGAKNIQYF
TRBJ2-2 . . TRBV7-2 TGTGCCAGCAGCTTGACCAACGGAGACGGGGAGCTGTTTTTT CASSLTNGDGELFF
TRBJ1-2 . . TRBV28 TGTGCCAGCAGTTTATCAGGGTCCTATGGCTACACCTTC CASSLSGSYGYTF
TRBJ1-1 . . TRBV12-3/TRBV12-4 TGTGCCAGCATTCCCCCCCCCACGGGAGGCACTGAAGCTTTCTTT CASIPPPTGGTEAFF